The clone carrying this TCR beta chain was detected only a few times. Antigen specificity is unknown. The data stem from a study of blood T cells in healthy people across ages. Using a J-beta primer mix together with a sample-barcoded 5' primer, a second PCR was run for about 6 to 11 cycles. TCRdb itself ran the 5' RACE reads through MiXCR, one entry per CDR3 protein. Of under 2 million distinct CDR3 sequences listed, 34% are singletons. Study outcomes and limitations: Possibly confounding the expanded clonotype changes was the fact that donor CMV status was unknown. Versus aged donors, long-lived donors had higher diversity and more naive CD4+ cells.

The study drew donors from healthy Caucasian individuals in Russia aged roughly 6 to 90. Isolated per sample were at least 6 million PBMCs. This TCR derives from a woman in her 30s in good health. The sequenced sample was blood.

The CDR3 sequence: CASSPAEGANYGYTF. The CDR3 DNA sequence: TGTGCCAGCAGCCCTGCCGAAGGAGCTAACTATGGCTACACCTTC. V usage is TRBV4-2 and J usage is TRBJ1-2; D ambiguous. Germline assignment: CDR1 LGHNA and CDR2 YNFKEQ. Trimming removed 4 bases at V and 0 bases at J, with 12 bases between. This CDR3 is 15 amino acids long.